This T cell receptor beta chain is drawn from a study of cytomegalovirus exposure and HLA in healthy donors. Comment on this clone: Its antigen is unidentified.

Study-wide results and limits: The study recorded over 150 TCR beta chains that were cytomegalovirus-associated. Owing to their indistinguishability, certain V segments, notably TRBV6-2 and TRBV6-3, were excluded. The authors later found HLA-associated TCR beta chains more clonally expanded than equally common others.

The primer mix had 60 Vbeta and 13 Jbeta primers. Profiled with immunoSEQ multiplex PCR; TCRdb holds only in-frame clones, not every one. The sample contains 150,000 or so clones, 65% to 80% of which appear only once. This CDR3 region has 16 residues. Trimming cost V 3 bases and J 0 bases; bases outside gene matches: 5. CDR1 and CDR2 (germline): SEHNR, FQNEAQ (reference sequence). This clonotype was obtained from a male donor in good health and CMV-seronegative. The source material was PBMCs. V and J are TRBV7-9 and TRBJ2-1; TRBD1 aligns across 7 bases. The DNA of the CDR3 is TGTGCCAGCAGCTTCCGACAGGGTCCCTCCTACAATGAGCAGTTCTTC. Its translation is CASSFRQGPSYNEQFF. Complete variable domain (other parts from reference TRBV7-9 and TRBJ2-1): DTGVSQNPRHKITKRGQNVTFRCDPISEHNRLYWYRQTLGQGPEFLTYFQNEAQLEKSRLLSDRFSAERPKGSFSTLEIQRTEQGDSAMYLCASSFRQGPSYNEQFFGPGTRLTVL.